This TCR beta chain emerged from a study of T cell responses to AZD1222 COVID-19 vaccine. As for the study in general: Second-dose groups at about 4 or about 12 weeks were pooled. Study-wide results and caveats: Reportedly, nearly half the spike-specific TCRs target unmutated variant regions.

This clone showed up just once. What it binds is not known. Germline loops: CDR1 SGHTA, CDR2 FQGTGA. This CDR3 is built from 15 residues. V gave up 0 bases and J gave up 0 bases, with 7 bases separating them. Profiled with immunoSEQ multiplex PCR; TCRdb holds only in-frame clones, not every one. The sample lists about 56,000 clones, approximately 83% occurring once. This sequence joins TRBV7-3 and TRBJ2-3; D is unresolved. The sample here was peripheral blood, taken on day 0 of AZD1222 vaccination. This sequence was found in an adult in good health. CDR3 protein: CASSLTRRSTDTQYF. In DNA form, the CDR3 reads TGTGCCAGCAGCTTAACGAGAAGGAGCACAGATACGCAGTATTTT.